Presented here are 9 T cell receptor beta chains from one specimen sequenced in a study of long-term antiretroviral therapy in people with HIV. Running of the v3.0 immunoSEQ assay took place at survey level. The assay was immunoSEQ multiplex PCR, and TCRdb's table has in-frame clones only and misses some. The sample yields approximately 12,000 clones, under 85% seen once. Here the sequenced sample was unsorted PBMCs, taken 3.4 years after starting antiretroviral therapy. The receptors come from a middle-aged man with HIV.

V and J are TRBV28 and TRBJ1-2; TRBD1 might be the D (5 bases). Trimming pared 10 bases from V and 0 bases from J, leaving 12 bases between. Germline CDR1 reads MDHEN; CDR2 reads SYDVKM. The CDR3 is made up of 13 amino acids. CDR3 nucleotide sequence: TGTGCCACCCAGAGGGGCGCTAACTATGGCTACACCTTC. This gives the protein CATQRGANYGYTF.

The chain uses TRBV9 and TRBJ2-5, with D unresolved. The ends were cut back, 3 bases at V and 2 bases at J, with 11 bases in the middle. This CDR3 is 14 amino acids long. Looked up from germline, CDR1 is SGDLS and CDR2 is YYNGEE. The CDR3 spells CASSGVVEQETQYF. CDR3 nucleotides: TGTGCCAGCAGCGGGGTCGTGGAACAAGAGACCCAGTACTTC.

The CDR3 loop is CASSQDLPFSGANVLTF. The CDR3 nucleotides read TGTGCCAGCAGCCAAGATCTCCCTTTCTCTGGGGCCAACGTCCTGACTTTC. V gene TRBV14 combines with J gene TRBJ2-6; no firm D call. Per the germline V gene, CDR1 is SGHDN and CDR2 is FVKESK. V lost 0 bases and J 0 bases, leaving 9 bases between the germline ends. This CDR3 has 17 residues.

The rearrangement joins TRBV6-4 to TRBJ1-2, with D hard to call. Germline V CDR1 and CDR2: MRHNA, SNTAGT. V was clipped by 4 bases and J by 10 bases, with 19 bases between them. The CDR3 loop spans 14 amino acids. The CDR3 DNA reads as TGTGCCAGCAGTGTCCAGACCAACGTAGGAATCTACACCTTC. Residues: CASSVQTNVGIYTF.

The DNA for the CDR3 is TGTGCCAGCGGGAGGGGGCGAGCTAATGAAAAACTGTTTTTT. Residues: CASGRGRANEKLFF. This rearrangement joins TRBV6-6 to TRBJ1-4; TRBD1 aligns across 7 bases. V dropped 8 bases and J dropped 3; count of bases not matched to a gene: 6. The CDR3 loop spans 14 amino acids. Per germline, CDR1 MNHNY and CDR2 SVGAGI (reference sequence).

The V gene is TRBV5-1, the J gene TRBJ2-2; D is unresolved. V was cut by 0 bases and J by 6 bases, with 12 bases left in between. Germline V gene sequence: CDR1 SGHRS, CDR2 YFSETQ. There are 15 residues in the CDR3. DNA of the CDR3: TGCGCCAGCAGCTTGGACGCGTCACTTGCCGGGGAGCTGTTTTTT. The encoded protein is CASSLDASLAGELFF.

The genes are TRBV5-1 and TRBJ2-2; unclear D gene. This CDR3 has 12 amino acids. Germline V lookup: CDR1 SGHRS, CDR2 YFSETQ. V was clipped by 4 bases and J by 7 bases, with 8 bases between them. CDR3 amino acids: CASSPIFGELFF. The CDR3 nucleotides are TGCGCCAGCAGCCCGATATTCGGGGAGCTGTTTTTT.

The chain carries TRBV6-6 and TRBJ2-1, with a tentative D call TRBD2 (5 bases). The ends were cut back, 8 bases at V and 9 bases at J, with 11 bases in the middle. The CDR3 loop spans 11 amino acids. From germline, CDR1 is MNHNY and CDR2 SVGAGI (reference sequence). The CDR3 nucleotides are TGTGCCAGCGGCCGGGGTGGTGAGCAGTTCTTC. Protein product: CASGRGGEQFF.

The rearrangement uses TRBV5-6 and TRBJ2-7; 9 nucleotides line up with TRBD2. The length of the CDR3 is 15 residues. J gave up 6 bases and V 4 bases, and 11 bases lay outside the gene matches. Germline V CDR1 and CDR2: SGHDT, YYEEEE. The CDR3 loop is CASSVVTGAGGEQYF. CDR3 sequence (DNA): TGTGCCAGCAGCGTTGTGACGGGAGCGGGAGGCGAGCAGTACTTC.